Listed below are T cell receptor beta chains from one sample, sequenced in a study of molecular identifiers for immune sequencing clone quantification. TCRdb re-called the PCR reads with MiXCR, one entry per CDR3 protein. The profile shows about 100,000 distinct CDR3 sequences, roughly 34% of them singletons. Input material: naive CD8+ T cells from blood, with Jurkat cell RNA spiked in. The source is a human donor in good health. Some libraries in this study had Jurkat cell RNA spiked in. The CDR3 runs from the conserved cysteine through the conserved F or W. A D gene is named only where the DNA matches it firmly. The size entry is marked missing in some rows and otherwise reads once, few, many or a size class.

many	.	TRBV7-6	TRBJ2-1	TGTGCCAGCAGCTGGGGATCGGGGGGCTATGAGCAGTTCTTC	CASSWGSGGYEQFF
once	.	TRBV27	TRBJ1-2	TGTGCCAGCAGTTTCGAAACTAACTATGGCTACACCTTC	CASSFETNYGYTF
few	.	TRBV7-9	TRBJ2-7	TGTGCCAGCAGCTTAACTAGGGTCTATGAGCAGTACTTC	CASSLTRVYEQYF
few	.	TRBV10-1	TRBJ1-4	TGCGCCAGCAGTGATGGGGACACGAGTAATGAAAAACTGTTTTTT	CASSDGDTSNEKLFF
many	TRBD1	TRBV12-3/TRBV12-4	TRBJ1-1	TGTGCCAGCAGCACAGGGGCCCCAATTCTGAACACTGAAGCTTTCTTT	CASSTGAPILNTEAFF
few	TRBD2	TRBV5-5	TRBJ2-5	TGTGCCAGCAGCTTGCTAGCGGGAGAGTTAGTTCAAGAGACCCAGTACTTC	CASSLLAGELVQETQYF
few	.	TRBV19	TRBJ2-3	TGTGCCAGTAGTATGCCAGGCATTACAGATACGCAGTATTTT	CASSMPGITDTQYF
few	.	TRBV29-1	TRBJ1-5	TGCGGCGTGAGGACCGGGGGGCCGGATCAGCCCCAGCATTTT	CGVRTGGPDQPQHF
many	.	TRBV13	TRBJ2-6	TGTGCCAGCAGCATGGACTCTGGGGCCAACGTCCTGACTTTC	CASSMDSGANVLTF
.	.	TRBV6-5	TRBJ2-7	TGTGCCAGCAGAACCGGACCGCGGTCCCTCTACGAGCAGTACTTC	CASRTGPRSLYEQYF
few	.	TRBV2	TRBJ2-5	TGTGCTGTAAGGGGCGACCTTGGGACCCAGTACTTC	CAVRGDLGTQYF
many	.	TRBV29-1	TRBJ2-7	TGCAGCGCTCGGACGACCTACGAGCAGTACTTC	CSARTTYEQYF
.	.	TRBV7-2	TRBJ2-7	TGTGCCAGCAGACTGGGGGCGCGAGAGCAGTACTTC	CASRLGAREQYF
.	TRBD1	TRBV7-9	TRBJ1-5	TGTGCCAGCAGCTTGGAGACAGGGGAGGATCAGCCCCAGCATTTT	CASSLETGEDQPQHF
.	.	TRBV7-6	TRBJ1-5	TGTGCCAGCAGCTTAGGGGGGGGGCCCTCGTGGCCCCAGCATTTT	CASSLGGGPSWPQHF
.	.	TRBV28	TRBJ2-3	TGTGCCAGCAGTTTGGTCTGGGGCAGGGCAACAGATACGCAGTATTTT	CASSLVWGRATDTQYF
.	TRBD1	TRBV28	TRBJ2-7	TGTGCCAGCTCCAAACGACAGGGGGCCGGCTACGAGCAGTACTTC	CASSKRQGAGYEQYF
.	.	TRBV6-1	TRBJ1-2	TGTGCCAGCAGTGAATATAGGGGTCCCGGCTATCGCTACACCTTC	CASSEYRGPGYRYTF
many	.	TRBV19	TRBJ2-2	TGTGCCAGTAGTATGTGGGACAAAAGAATCACCGGGGAGCTGTTTTTT	CASSMWDKRITGELFF
.	TRBD2	TRBV4-1	TRBJ2-7	TGCGCCAGCAGCCAAAACCTAGCGGCCGGGGACGAGCAGTACTTC	CASSQNLAAGDEQYF
many	TRBD2	TRBV10-3	TRBJ2-2	TGTGCCATTAGCGGGAGAGCGAACACCGGGGAGCTGTTTTTT	CAISGRANTGELFF
few	TRBD1	TRBV10-3	TRBJ2-7	TGTGCCATCCTTATTACAGGGGCCTACGAGCAGTACTTC	CAILITGAYEQYF
.	TRBD2	TRBV12-3/TRBV12-4	TRBJ2-4	TGTGCCAGCAGTTTGGGAGCGGGAGGCCACGGAAACATTCAGTACTTC	CASSLGAGGHGNIQYF